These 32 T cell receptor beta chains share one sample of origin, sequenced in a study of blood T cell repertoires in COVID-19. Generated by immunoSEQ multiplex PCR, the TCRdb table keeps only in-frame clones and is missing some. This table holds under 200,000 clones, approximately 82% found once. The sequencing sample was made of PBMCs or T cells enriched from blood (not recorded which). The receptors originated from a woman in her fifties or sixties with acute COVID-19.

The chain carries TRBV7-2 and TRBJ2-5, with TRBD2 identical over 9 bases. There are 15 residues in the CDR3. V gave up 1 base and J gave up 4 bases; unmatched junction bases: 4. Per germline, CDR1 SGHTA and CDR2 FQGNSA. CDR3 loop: CASSLDGTSIETQYF. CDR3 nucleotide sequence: TGTGCCAGCAGCTTAGACGGGACTAGCATAGAGACCCAGTACTTC.

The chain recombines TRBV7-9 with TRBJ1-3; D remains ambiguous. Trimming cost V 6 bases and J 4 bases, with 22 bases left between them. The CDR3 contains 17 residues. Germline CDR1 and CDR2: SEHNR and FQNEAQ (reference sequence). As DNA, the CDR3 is TGTGCCAGCAGACCAGCGGGCTCGCGGGTACTGGGAAACACCATATATTTT. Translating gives CASRPAGSRVLGNTIYF.

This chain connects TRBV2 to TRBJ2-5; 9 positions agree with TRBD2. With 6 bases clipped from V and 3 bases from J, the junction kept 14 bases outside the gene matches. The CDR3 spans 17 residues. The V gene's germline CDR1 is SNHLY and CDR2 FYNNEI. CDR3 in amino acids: CASSEPNKTSGKETQYF. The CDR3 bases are TGTGCCAGCAGCGAACCCAATAAGACTAGCGGCAAAGAGACCCAGTACTTC.

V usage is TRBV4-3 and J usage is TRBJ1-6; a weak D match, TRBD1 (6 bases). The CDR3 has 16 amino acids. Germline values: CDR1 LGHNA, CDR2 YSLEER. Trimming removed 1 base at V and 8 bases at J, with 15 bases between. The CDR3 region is CASSQGGAGVYSPLHF. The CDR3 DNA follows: TGCGCCAGCAGCCAAGGAGGGGCAGGGGTCTATTCACCCCTCCACTTT.

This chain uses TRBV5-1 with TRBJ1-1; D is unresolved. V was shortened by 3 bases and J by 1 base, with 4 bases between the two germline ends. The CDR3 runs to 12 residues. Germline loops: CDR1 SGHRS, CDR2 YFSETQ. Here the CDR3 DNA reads TGCGCCAGCAGCTCCGGGAACACTGAAGCTTTCTTT. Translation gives CASSSGNTEAFF.

In DNA form, the CDR3 reads TGTGCCAGCAGCCCAGCGGGAAGGAACACCCTCTCCTATAATTCACCCCTCCACTTT. Protein product: CASSPAGRNTLSYNSPLHF. This chain joins TRBV28 and TRBJ1-6, with D unclear. Trimming cost V 6 bases and J 0 bases, with 21 bases left between them. The CDR3 is 19 residues long. CDR1 MDHEN and CDR2 SYDVKM come from the germline V gene.

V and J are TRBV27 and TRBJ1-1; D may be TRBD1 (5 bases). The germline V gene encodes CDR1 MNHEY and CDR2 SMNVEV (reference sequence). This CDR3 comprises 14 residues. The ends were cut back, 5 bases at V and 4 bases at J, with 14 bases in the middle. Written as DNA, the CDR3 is TGTGCCAGCAGTCCCAATGGGGGGGGCACTGAAGCTTTCTTT. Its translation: CASSPNGGGTEAFF.

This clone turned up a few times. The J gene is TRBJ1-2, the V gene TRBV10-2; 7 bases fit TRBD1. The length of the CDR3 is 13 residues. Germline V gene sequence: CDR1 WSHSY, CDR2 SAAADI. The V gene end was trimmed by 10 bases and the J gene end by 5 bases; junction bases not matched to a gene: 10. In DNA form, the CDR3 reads TGCGCCACCACGACAGGGAAAGCGTATGGCTACACCTTC. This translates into CATTTGKAYGYTF.

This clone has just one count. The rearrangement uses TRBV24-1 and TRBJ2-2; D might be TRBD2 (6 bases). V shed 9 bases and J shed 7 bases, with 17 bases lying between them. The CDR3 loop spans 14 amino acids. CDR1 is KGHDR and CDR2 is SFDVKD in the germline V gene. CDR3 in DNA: TGTGCCACCGGCCCTGAGGGAGGAGTCGGGGAGCTGTTTTTT. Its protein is CATGPEGGVGELFF.

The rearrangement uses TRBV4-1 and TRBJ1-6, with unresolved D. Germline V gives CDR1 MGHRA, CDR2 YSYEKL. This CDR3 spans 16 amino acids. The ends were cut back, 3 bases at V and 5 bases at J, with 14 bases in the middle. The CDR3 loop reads CASSQVRRVDNSPLHF. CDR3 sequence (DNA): TGCGCCAGCAGCCAGGTCCGGAGGGTTGATAATTCACCCCTCCACTTT.

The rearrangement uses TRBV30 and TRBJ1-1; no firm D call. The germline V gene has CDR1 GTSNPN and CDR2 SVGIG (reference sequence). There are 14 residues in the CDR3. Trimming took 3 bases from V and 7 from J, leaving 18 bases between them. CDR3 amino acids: CAWRSRNPIDEAFF. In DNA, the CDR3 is TGTGCCTGGAGGTCCCGCAACCCGATAGATGAAGCTTTCTTT.

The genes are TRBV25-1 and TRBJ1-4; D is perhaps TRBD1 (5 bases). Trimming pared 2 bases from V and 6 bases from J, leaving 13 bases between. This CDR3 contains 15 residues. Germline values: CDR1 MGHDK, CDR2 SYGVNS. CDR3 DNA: TGTGCCAGCAGTGAAGGCAGGGTAGGGGATGAAAAACTGTTTTTT. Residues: CASSEGRVGDEKLFF.

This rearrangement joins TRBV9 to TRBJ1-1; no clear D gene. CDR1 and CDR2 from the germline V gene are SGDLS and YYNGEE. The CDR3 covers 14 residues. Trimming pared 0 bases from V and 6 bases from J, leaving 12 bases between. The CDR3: CASSVAVTSSEAFF. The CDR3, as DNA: TGTGCCAGCAGCGTAGCTGTTACATCTTCTGAAGCTTTCTTT.

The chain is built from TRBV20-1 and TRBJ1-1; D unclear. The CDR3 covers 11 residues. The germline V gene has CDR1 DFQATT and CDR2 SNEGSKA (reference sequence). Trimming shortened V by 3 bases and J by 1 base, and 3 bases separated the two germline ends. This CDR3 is CSARRNTEAFF. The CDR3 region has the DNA TGCAGTGCTAGGCGGAACACTGAAGCTTTCTTT.

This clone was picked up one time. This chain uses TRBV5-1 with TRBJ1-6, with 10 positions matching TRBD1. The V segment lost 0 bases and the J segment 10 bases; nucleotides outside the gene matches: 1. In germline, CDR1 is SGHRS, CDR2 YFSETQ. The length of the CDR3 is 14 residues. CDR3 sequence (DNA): TGCGCCAGCAGCTTGGGGGACAGGGGATCACCCCTCCACTTT. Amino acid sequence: CASSLGDRGSPLHF.

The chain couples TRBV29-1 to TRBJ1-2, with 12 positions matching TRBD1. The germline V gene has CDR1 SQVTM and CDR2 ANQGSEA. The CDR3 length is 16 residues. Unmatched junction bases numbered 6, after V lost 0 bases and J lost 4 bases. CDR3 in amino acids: CSVEEGQGATPYGYTF. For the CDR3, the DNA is TGCAGCGTTGAAGAGGGACAGGGGGCGACTCCCTATGGCTACACCTTC.

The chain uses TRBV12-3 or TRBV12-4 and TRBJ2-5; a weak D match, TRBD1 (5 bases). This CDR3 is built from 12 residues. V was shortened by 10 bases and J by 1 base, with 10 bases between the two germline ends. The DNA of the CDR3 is TGTGCCACTGCCCAGGGCCAAGAGACCCAGTACTTC. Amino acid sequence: CATAQGQETQYF.

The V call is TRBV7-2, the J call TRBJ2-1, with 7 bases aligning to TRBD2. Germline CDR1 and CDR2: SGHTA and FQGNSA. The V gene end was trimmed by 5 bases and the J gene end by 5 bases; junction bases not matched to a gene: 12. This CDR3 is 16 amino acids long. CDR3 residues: CASSHPGRGFNNEQFF. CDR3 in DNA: TGTGCCAGCAGCCACCCAGGGCGGGGGTTTAACAATGAGCAGTTCTTC.

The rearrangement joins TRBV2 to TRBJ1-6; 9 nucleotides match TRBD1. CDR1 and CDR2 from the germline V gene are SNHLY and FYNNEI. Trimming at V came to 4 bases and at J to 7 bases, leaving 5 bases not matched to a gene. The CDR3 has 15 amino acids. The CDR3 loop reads CASSAQGTGNSPLHF. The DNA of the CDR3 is TGTGCCAGCAGTGCCCAAGGGACAGGGAATTCACCCCTCCACTTT.

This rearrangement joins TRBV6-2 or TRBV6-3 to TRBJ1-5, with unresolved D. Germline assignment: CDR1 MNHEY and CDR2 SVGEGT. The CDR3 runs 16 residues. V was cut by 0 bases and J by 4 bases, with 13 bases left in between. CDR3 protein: CASSYSQARRNQPQHF. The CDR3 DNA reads TGTGCCAGCAGTTACTCCCAGGCCCGAAGGAATCAGCCCCAGCATTTT.

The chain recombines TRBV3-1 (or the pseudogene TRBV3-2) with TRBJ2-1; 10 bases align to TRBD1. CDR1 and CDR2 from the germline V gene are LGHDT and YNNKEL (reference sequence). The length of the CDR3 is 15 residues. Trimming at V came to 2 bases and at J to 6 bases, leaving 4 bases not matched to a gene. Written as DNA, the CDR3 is TGTGCCAGCAGCCAAAGACAGGGGGCCGGCAATGAGCAGTTCTTC. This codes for CASSQRQGAGNEQFF.

CDR3 DNA: TGTGCCAGTAGCTTAGGGACAACGAATTCACCCCTCCACTTT. Its translation is CASSLGTTNSPLHF. This chain joins TRBV19 and TRBJ1-6; possible D gene TRBD1, 6 bases. From germline, CDR1 is LNHDA and CDR2 SQIVND (reference sequence). V lost 6 bases, J lost 7 bases, and 13 bases lay in between. The CDR3 has 14 amino acids. The whole variable domain, remainder taken from reference TRBV19 and TRBJ1-6, is DGGITQSPKYLFRKEGQNVTLSCEQNLNHDAMYWYRQDPGQGLRLIYYSQIVNDFQKGDIAEGYSVSREKKESFPLTVTSAQKNPTAFYLCASSLGTTNSPLHFGNGTRLTVT.

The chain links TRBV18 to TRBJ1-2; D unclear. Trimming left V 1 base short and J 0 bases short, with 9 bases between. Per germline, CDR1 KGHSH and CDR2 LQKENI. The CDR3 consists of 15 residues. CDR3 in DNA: TGTGCCAGCTCACCACGGGCAGAAGCTAACTATGGCTACACCTTC. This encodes CASSPRAEANYGYTF.

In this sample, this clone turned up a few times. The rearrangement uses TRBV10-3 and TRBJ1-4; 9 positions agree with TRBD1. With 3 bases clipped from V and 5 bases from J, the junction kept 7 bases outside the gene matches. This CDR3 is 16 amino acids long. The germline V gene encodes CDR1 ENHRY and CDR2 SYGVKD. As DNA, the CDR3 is TGTGCCATCAGTGAACCGCGGGGGACAGGGAATGAAAAACTGTTTTTT. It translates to CAISEPRGTGNEKLFF.

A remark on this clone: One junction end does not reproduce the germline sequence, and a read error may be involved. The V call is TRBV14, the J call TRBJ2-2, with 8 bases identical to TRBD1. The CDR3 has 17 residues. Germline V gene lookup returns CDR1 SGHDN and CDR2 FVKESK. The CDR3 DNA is TGTGCCAGCAGCCGCGGACCGGGACAGGATAACAACGGGGAGCTGTTTTTT. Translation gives CASSRGPGQDNNGELFF.

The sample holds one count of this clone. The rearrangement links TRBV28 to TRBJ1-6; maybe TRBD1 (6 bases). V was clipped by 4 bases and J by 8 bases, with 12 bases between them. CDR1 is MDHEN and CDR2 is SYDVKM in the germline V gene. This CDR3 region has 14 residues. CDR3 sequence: CASSSHYRDSPLHF. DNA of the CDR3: TGTGCCAGCAGTTCACACTACAGGGATTCACCCCTCCACTTT.

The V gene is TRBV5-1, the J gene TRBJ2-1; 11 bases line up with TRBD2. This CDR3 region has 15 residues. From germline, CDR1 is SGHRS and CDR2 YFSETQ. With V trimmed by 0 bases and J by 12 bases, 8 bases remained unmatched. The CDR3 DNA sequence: TGCGCCAGCAGCTTGGAAACTAGCGGGGGACAAGTGCAGTTCTTC. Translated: CASSLETSGGQVQFF.

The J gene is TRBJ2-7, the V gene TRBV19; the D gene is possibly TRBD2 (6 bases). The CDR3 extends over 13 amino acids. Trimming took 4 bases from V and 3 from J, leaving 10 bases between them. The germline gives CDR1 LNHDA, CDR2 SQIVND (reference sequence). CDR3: CASSTVGGYEQYF. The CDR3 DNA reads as TGTGCCAGTAGTACAGTCGGGGGCTACGAGCAGTACTTC. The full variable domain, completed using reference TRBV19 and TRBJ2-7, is DGGITQSPKYLFRKEGQNVTLSCEQNLNHDAMYWYRQDPGQGLRLIYYSQIVNDFQKGDIAEGYSVSREKKESFPLTVTSAQKNPTAFYLCASSTVGGYEQYFGPGTRLTVT.

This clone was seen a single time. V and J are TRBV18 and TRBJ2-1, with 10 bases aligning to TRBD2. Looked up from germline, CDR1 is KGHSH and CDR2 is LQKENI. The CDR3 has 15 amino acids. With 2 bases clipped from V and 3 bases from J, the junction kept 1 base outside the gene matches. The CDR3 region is CASSPTSGIYNEQFF. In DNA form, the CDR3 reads TGTGCCAGCTCACCAACTAGCGGGATCTACAATGAGCAGTTCTTC.

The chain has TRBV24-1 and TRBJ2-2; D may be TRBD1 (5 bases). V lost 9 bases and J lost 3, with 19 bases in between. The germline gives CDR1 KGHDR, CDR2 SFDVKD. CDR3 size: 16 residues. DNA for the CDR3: TGTGCCACCCAACTGGGCTCTGGGGCTTACACCGGGGAGCTGTTTTTT. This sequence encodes CATQLGSGAYTGELFF.

The CDR3 sequence: CASRPGPGGTGYTF. The DNA of the CDR3 is TGTGCCAGCAGACCCGGGCCGGGAGGAACTGGCTACACCTTC. V usage is TRBV5-4 and J usage is TRBJ1-2, with D unresolved. The CDR3 is made up of 14 amino acids. The ends were cut back, 5 bases at V and 7 bases at J, with 18 bases in the middle. Looked up from germline, CDR1 is SGHNT and CDR2 is YYREEE (reference sequence).

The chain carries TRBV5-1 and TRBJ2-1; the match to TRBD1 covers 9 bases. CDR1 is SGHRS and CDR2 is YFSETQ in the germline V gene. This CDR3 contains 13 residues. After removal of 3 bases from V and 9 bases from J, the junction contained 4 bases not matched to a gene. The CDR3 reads CASSWTGAGEQFF. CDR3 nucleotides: TGCGCCAGCAGCTGGACAGGGGCGGGTGAGCAGTTCTTC.